The source of this T cell receptor (beta chain) is a study of T cells in narcolepsy. Background on the study: Donors had narcolepsy type 1 or type 2, or were healthy controls.

The data were produced by immunoSEQ multiplex PCR, yet TCRdb's version contains in-frame clones alone and is incomplete. Here the sample spans 25,000 or so clones, 75% to 85% being singletons. Study results and caveats: Healthy controls reportedly lacked the autoreactive clonotypes serially found in patients' blood. Comparing one patient's CSF and blood CD4+ clonotypes highlighted HCRT- and TRIB2-specific autoreactive clonotypes.

The CDR3 is 15 amino acids. Germline V CDR1 and CDR2: SGHTS, YDEGEE. Trimming took 6 bases from V and 4 from J; bases not matched to a gene: 11. To note about this clone: The target antigen is unknown.

The receptor was derived from a human donor with narcolepsy. The chain uses TRBV5-8 and TRBJ2-7, with 9 bases that match TRBD2. Sequenced: CD45RA- memory CD4+ T cells from PBMCs. CDR3 nucleotides: TGTGCCAGCAACGGTGGCTCTAGCGGGGAGTACGAGCAGTACTTC. This gives the protein CASNGGSSGEYEQYF.